This T cell receptor beta chain is drawn from a study of blood T cell repertoires in COVID-19. Across the study: Samples taken during acute and convalescent COVID-19 were collected in the United States, Italy and Spain.

Germline loops: CDR1 MRHNA, CDR2 SNTAGT. Trimming pared 6 bases from V and 7 bases from J, leaving 13 bases between. The CDR3 extends over 14 amino acids. Sequencing was performed with immunoSEQ multiplex PCR; in TCRdb, only in-frame clones are kept and a portion is missing. The data show some 260,000 clones, with 75% to 90% seen just once and approximately 9% held by the top ten. Participants spanned ages about 18 to 95 years and resided in some 22 US areas. Cohort allocation depended upon clinical history that participants reported. Symptom resolution, clearance, or two negative PCRs marked the recovered donors of Cohort 3.

Specimen: PBMCs or T cells enriched from blood (not recorded which). This sequence joins TRBV6-4 and TRBJ1-6; D is unclear. The TCR sequence derives from a man in his forties who had recovered from COVID-19. The CDR3 DNA reads TGTGCCAGCAGATCTGTTACGGGAAATTCACCCCTCCACTTT. It codes for CASRSVTGNSPLHF.